This T cell receptor (beta chain) was recorded in a study of T cell clones after liver transplantation. Study-wide background: Third-party-reactive TCRbeta sequences from pre-transplant mixed lymphocyte reactions served as antigen-independent comparators.

The CDR3 spans 12 residues. TCRdb's copy holds only in-frame clones and misses some; the assay was immunoSEQ multiplex PCR. This table holds 70,000 to 80,000 clones, over 85% found once. The sample consisted of CD4+ T cells from blood, taken before liver transplant. This chain connects TRBV21-1 to TRBJ2-1. TRBV21-1 is a pseudogene locus. The origin of this receptor is a human donor who received a liver transplant. CDR3 in DNA: TGTGCCAGCAGCAAAGCGGGCAATGAGCAGTTCTTC. Translating gives CASSKAGNEQFF.